Following are 3 T cell receptor beta chains from one sample sequenced in a study of regulatory dendritic cells for organ transplantation. Their antigens remain unidentified. Allogeneic regulatory or mature dendritic cells were co-cultured for approximately 5 days with CFSE-labeled sorted T cells at 1:10. TCRdb's copy holds only in-frame clones and misses some; the assay was immunoSEQ multiplex PCR. The table lists under 15,000 clones, 74% of them singletons. Material for sequencing was naive CD4+ T cells from blood cultured with regulatory dendritic cells. Subset defined: CD45RA+ naive T cells. The receptors shown here come from a human donor in good health.

The chain is built from TRBV5-6 and TRBJ2-1; D uncertain. V dropped 0 bases and J dropped 4 bases, with 5 bases sitting between them. This CDR3 is built from 13 residues. Germline CDR1 is SGHDT and CDR2 is YYEEEE. The CDR3 is CASSLALYNEQFF. The CDR3 nucleotides are TGTGCCAGCAGCTTGGCTCTATACAATGAGCAGTTCTTC. Variable domain in full (rest from reference TRBV5-6 and TRBJ2-1): DAGVTQSPTHLIKTRGQQVTLRCSPKSGHDTVSWYQQALGQGPQFIFQYYEEEERQRGNFPDRFSGHQFPNYSSELNVNALLLGDSALYLCASSLALYNEQFFGPGTRLTVL.

The rearrangement joins TRBV9 to TRBJ2-1; TRBD2 matches 7 bases. The germline gives CDR1 SGDLS, CDR2 YYNGEE. Germline trimming cut 2 bases from V and 3 bases from J; bases unmatched to any gene: 5. The CDR3 totals 15 residues. The CDR3 protein is CASSVGAGIYNEQFF. As DNA, the CDR3 is TGTGCCAGCAGCGTCGGAGCGGGGATCTACAATGAGCAGTTCTTC.

The rearrangement links TRBV7-2 to TRBJ2-5; TRBD2 matches 10 bases. The trim removed 5 bases at V and 4 bases at J, leaving 7 bases unmatched. CDR1 and CDR2 (germline): SGHTA, FQGNSA. The CDR3 loop spans 15 amino acids. CDR3: CASSPQRGGGETQYF. The CDR3 nucleotides read TGTGCCAGCAGCCCTCAGCGGGGGGGCGGAGAGACCCAGTACTTC. Filled out from reference TRBV7-2 and TRBJ2-5, the complete variable domain reads GAGVSQSPSNKVTEKGKDVELRCDPISGHTALYWYRQSLGQGLEFLIYFQGNSAPDKSGLPSDRFSAERTGGSVSTLTIQRTQQEDSAVYLCASSPQRGGGETQYFGPGTRLLVL.